This TCR beta chain was documented in a study of identical twins. This clonotype has only a few counts. TCRdb re-called the 5' RACE reads with MiXCR, one entry per CDR3 protein. The sample shows some 900,000 distinct CDR3 sequences, approximately 13% of them seen only once. The CDR3 consists of 15 residues. In germline, CDR1 is MDHEN, CDR2 SYDVKM. The V end was cut by 6 bases, the J end by 1 base, with 15 bases between. All donors were healthy Caucasians. These records were also assigned to another study, of yellow fever vaccine responses in identical twins.

V and J are TRBV28 and TRBJ1-2; tentative D call: TRBD1 (6 bases). The sample consisted of PBMCs. This receptor was taken from a woman aged 18-35 years in good health. CDR3 protein: CASRETGQLNYGYTF. CDR3 sequence (DNA): TGTGCCAGCAGGGAGACAGGCCAGCTTAACTATGGCTACACCTTC.